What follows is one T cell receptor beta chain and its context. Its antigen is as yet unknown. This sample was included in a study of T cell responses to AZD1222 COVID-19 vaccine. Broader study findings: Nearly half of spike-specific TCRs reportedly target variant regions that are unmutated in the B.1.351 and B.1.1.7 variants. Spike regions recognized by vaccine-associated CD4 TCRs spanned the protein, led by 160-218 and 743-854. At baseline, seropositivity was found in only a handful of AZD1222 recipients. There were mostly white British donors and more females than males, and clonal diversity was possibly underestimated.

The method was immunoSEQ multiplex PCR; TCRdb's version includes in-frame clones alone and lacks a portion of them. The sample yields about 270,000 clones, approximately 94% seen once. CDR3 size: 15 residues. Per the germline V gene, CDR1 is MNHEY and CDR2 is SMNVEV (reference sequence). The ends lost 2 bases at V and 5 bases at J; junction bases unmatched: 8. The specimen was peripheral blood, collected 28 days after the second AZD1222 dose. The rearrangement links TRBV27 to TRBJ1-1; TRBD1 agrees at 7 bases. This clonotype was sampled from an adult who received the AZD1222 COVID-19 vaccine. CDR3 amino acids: CASSLGRGFRTEAFF. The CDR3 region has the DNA TGTGCCAGCAGTTTAGGCAGGGGGTTTCGGACTGAAGCTTTCTTT.